This T cell receptor beta chain was recorded in a study of T-cell reconstitution after alpha-beta-depleted transplantation in children. Points from the study as a whole: Newly produced T cells mostly provided counts and TCRbeta diversity after one year, as hyperexpanded clones declined. The origin of alpha-beta T cells about two months after transplant was reportedly several hundred expanded graft clones.

There are many counts of this clonotype. The antigen is not known. The authors prepared the TCRbeta library with unique molecular identifiers. TCRdb analysed the PCR reads with MiXCR anew, one entry per CDR3 protein. The sample lists about 180,000 distinct CDR3 sequences; approximately 12% were seen once. Germline V CDR1 and CDR2: SGHAT, FQNNGV. V lost 4 bases to trimming and J lost 0 bases; unmatched junction nucleotides: 13. The CDR3 covers 18 residues. V is TRBV11-2 and J is TRBJ1-1; 8 bases align to TRBD1. The source was PBMCs, collected before TCRalphabeta/CD19-depleted stem cell transplant. The receptor comes from a boy aged 2 to 10 with acute myeloid leukemia, due to receive a stem cell transplant. This CDR3 reads CASSSHPDRAYMNTEAFF. The CDR3 bases are TGTGCCAGCAGCTCCCACCCGGACAGGGCTTACATGAACACTGAAGCTTTCTTT.